The 15 T cell receptor beta chains below come from one sample, sequenced in a study of shared clonotypes between healthy human individuals. TCRdb's copy holds only in-frame clones and misses some; the assay was immunoSEQ multiplex PCR. The repertoire holds about 680,000 clones, with roughly 73% as singletons. The sequenced material came from memory CD4+ T cells sorted from blood. Subset: CD45RA-negative fraction. The receptors were sampled from a woman in her 30s in good health.

The gene calls are TRBV19 and TRBJ2-2, with 7 positions matching TRBD2. Germline CDR1 reads LNHDA; CDR2 reads SQIVND (reference sequence). The CDR3 has 15 amino acids. With V trimmed by 4 bases and J by 4 bases, 6 bases remained unmatched. Written as DNA, the CDR3 is TGTGCCAGTAGTACGGGCCCGGGAGGCACCGGGGAGCTGTTTTTT. Amino acid sequence: CASSTGPGGTGELFF. The full variable domain, with the rest looked up from reference TRBV19 and TRBJ2-2, is DGGITQSPKYLFRKEGQNVTLSCEQNLNHDAMYWYRQDPGQGLRLIYYSQIVNDFQKGDIAEGYSVSREKKESFPLTVTSAQKNPTAFYLCASSTGPGGTGELFFGEGSRLTVL.

This clone was detected ten times or more. The V gene is TRBV5-1, the J gene TRBJ2-3; perhaps TRBD2 as D (6 bases). The CDR3 runs to 12 residues. Germline V gene data show CDR1 as SGHRS and CDR2 as YFSETQ. Trimming took 4 bases from V and 5 from J, leaving 8 bases between them. In DNA, the CDR3 is TGCGCCAGCAGCGAGGGACTAGATACGCAGTATTTT. Translating it yields CASSEGLDTQYF.

This CDR3 reads CASKKLAGGYTDTQYF. Here the CDR3 DNA reads TGTGCCAGCAAGAAACTAGCGGGAGGTTACACAGATACGCAGTATTTT. The chain couples TRBV2 to TRBJ2-3, with 12 nucleotides matching TRBD2. The CDR3 totals 16 residues. Germline values: CDR1 SNHLY, CDR2 FYNNEI. The junction had 7 bases not matched to a gene; V was cut back by 7 bases and J by 2 bases.

The CDR3 nucleotides are TGTGCCTCCCGAGGGGACCCTGGAAACACCATATATTTT. It is translated as CASRGDPGNTIYF. The chain is built from TRBV6-6 and TRBJ1-3; D is possibly TRBD1 (5 bases). Trimming removed 11 bases from V and 2 bases from J, with 13 bases in between. Germline V lookup: CDR1 MNHNY, CDR2 SVGAGI (reference sequence). The length of the CDR3 is 13 residues.

This clone has a single count. CDR3 sequence reads: CASSIRDNLPADTQYF. The CDR3 DNA follows: TGTGCCAGTAGTATCCGGGACAACCTCCCTGCAGATACGCAGTATTTT. The chain carries TRBV19 and TRBJ2-3, with a weak D call TRBD1 (6 bases). Trimming stripped 3 bases from V and 4 bases from J, with 17 bases between. The CDR3 runs to 16 residues. The germline CDR1 and CDR2 sequences are LNHDA and SQIVND (reference sequence).

V gene TRBV5-1 combines with J gene TRBJ2-3; D not resolved. This CDR3 spans 13 amino acids. CDR1 is SGHRS, CDR2 YFSETQ, per germline. V was trimmed by 4 bases and J by 0 bases, leaving 6 bases between them. Here the CDR3 DNA reads TGCGCCAGCAGCGGCCACAGCACAGATACGCAGTATTTT. This gives the protein CASSGHSTDTQYF.

The chain links TRBV6-1 to TRBJ1-3; D unresolved. V lost 7 bases, J lost 0 bases, and 10 bases lay in between. The germline gives CDR1 MNHNS, CDR2 SASEGT. The CDR3 extends over 14 amino acids. CDR3 amino acids: CASMMDGSGNTIYF. In DNA, the CDR3 is TGTGCCAGCATGATGGACGGCTCTGGAAACACCATATATTTT.

This clone is a singleton in its sample. The chain links TRBV29-1 to TRBJ1-2; 7 nucleotides match TRBD1. V was clipped by 5 bases and J by 2 bases; unmatched bases: 5. CDR3 size: 13 residues. Germline assignment: CDR1 SQVTM and CDR2 ANQGSEA. The chain's CDR3 is CSVWGQRNYGYTF. Here the CDR3 DNA reads TGCAGCGTTTGGGGACAGAGGAACTATGGCTACACCTTC.

The gene calls are TRBV11-1 and TRBJ2-7; D is uncertain. Germline values: CDR1 SGHAT, CDR2 FQDESV (reference sequence). The V and J ends lost 6 bases and 1 base respectively, with 13 bases between them. The length of the CDR3 is 14 residues. CDR3 sequence (DNA): TGTGCCAGCAGTTACGACGGCCTTTCCTACGAGCAGTACTTC. This translates into CASSYDGLSYEQYF.

A remark on this clone: It may be a read error: a sequence one base away is much more abundant. The chain links TRBV7-9 to TRBJ2-2; 7 nucleotides match TRBD1. The CDR3 is made up of 15 amino acids. CDR1 and CDR2 (germline): SEHNR, FQNEAQ (reference sequence). The J segment lost 1 base and the V segment lost 6 bases, leaving 5 bases of the junction unmatched. The CDR3 sequence is CASSSGTENTGELFF. The CDR3 DNA reads TGTGCCAGCAGTTCCGGGACAGAGAACACCGGGGAGCTGTTTTTT.

The gene calls are TRBV19 and TRBJ2-7, with 9 positions matching TRBD1. Germline assignment: CDR1 LNHDA and CDR2 SQIVND (reference sequence). This CDR3 comprises 15 residues. The trim removed 4 bases at V and 5 bases at J, leaving 9 bases unmatched. CDR3 region: CASSKPGQGADEQYF. CDR3 in DNA: TGTGCCAGTAGTAAACCGGGACAGGGAGCCGACGAGCAGTACTTC.

The CDR3 DNA reads as TGTGCCAGCAGTTTTCATTTACCTCCAGGGCCCAGCTCCTACAATGAGCAGTTCTTC. It yields the protein CASSFHLPPGPSSYNEQFF. The chain has TRBV27 and TRBJ2-1; D might be TRBD1 (5 bases). The germline V and J ends were trimmed by 3 bases and 0 bases, with 21 bases remaining between them. The germline V gene encodes CDR1 MNHEY and CDR2 SMNVEV (reference sequence). The CDR3 contains 19 residues.

This clone was counted once. The V and J genes are TRBV6-5 and TRBJ1-2; D gene unclear. Trimming shortened V by 5 bases and J by 5 bases, and 6 bases separated the two germline ends. This CDR3 region has 11 residues. From germline, CDR1 is MNHEY and CDR2 SVGAGI. This chain's CDR3 is CASSPTYGYTF. The CDR3 DNA sequence: TGTGCCAGCAGTCCGACTTATGGCTACACCTTC.

This clone was detected a few times. The CDR3 loop is CASSVPSVATYNEQFF. CDR3 DNA: TGCGCCAGCAGCGTCCCTAGCGTCGCAACCTACAATGAGCAGTTCTTC. The rearrangement joins TRBV5-1 to TRBJ2-1; D is possibly TRBD2 (6 bases). Germline CDR1 SGHRS, CDR2 YFSETQ. V was shortened by 4 bases and J by 2 bases, with 16 bases between the two germline ends. This CDR3 spans 16 amino acids.

This clone was seen only a few times. V usage is TRBV10-3 and J usage is TRBJ2-1; a weak D match, TRBD2 (6 bases). This CDR3 has 17 amino acids. Germline V lookup: CDR1 ENHRY, CDR2 SYGVKD. The V end lost 6 bases, the J end lost 8 bases, and 26 bases lay between the germline ends. CDR3 nucleotides: TGTGCCATCAGAGAGGGGTTCGGGAGTCTCCTTGGGGATGAGCAGTTCTTC. This sequence encodes CAIREGFGSLLGDEQFF.